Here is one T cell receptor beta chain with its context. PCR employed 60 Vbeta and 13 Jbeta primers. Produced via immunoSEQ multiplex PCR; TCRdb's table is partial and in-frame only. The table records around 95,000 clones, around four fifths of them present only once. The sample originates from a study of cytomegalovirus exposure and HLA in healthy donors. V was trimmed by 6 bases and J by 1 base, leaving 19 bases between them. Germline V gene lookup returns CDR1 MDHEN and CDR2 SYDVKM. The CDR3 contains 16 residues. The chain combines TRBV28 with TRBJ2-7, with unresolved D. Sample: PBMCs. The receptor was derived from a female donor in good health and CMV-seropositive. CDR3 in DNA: TGTGCCAGCAGCCAGGCAGGTGGCCTACTTTCCTACGAGCAGTACTTC. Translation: CASSQAGGLLSYEQYF.